This T cell receptor (beta chain) originates from a study of graft-versus-host responses after intestinal transplantation. Study details: Those transplanted obtained multivisceral, liver-intestinal, or isolated intestinal grafts.

Notes on the study in general: There were GvH clones found in recipient marrow, and some of them appeared first in ileum or blood. Early post-transplant HvG declines showed an association with peak circulating GvH clone levels. Elevated graft-versus-host to host-versus-graft clonal ratios in allografts were recorded for patients with graft-donor T cell macrochimerism.

Sequenced by immunoSEQ multiplex PCR; TCRdb stores in-frame clones only, minus some. The table has some 97,000 clones, about 90% seen once. V shed 6 bases and J shed 0 bases, with 6 bases lying between them. The CDR3 loop spans 14 amino acids. CDR1 MNHEY and CDR2 SVGAGI come from the germline V gene. As concerns this clone: What it binds is not known. In the same sample, other DNA sequences code for this CDR3.

The chain uses TRBV6-5 and TRBJ2-6; D unclear. The sequencing used unstimulated CD4+ T cells sorted from spleen or lymph node cells, collected before transplant. The source is a human donor who was the organ donor for an intestinal transplant. The CDR3 loop reads CASSRSSGANVLTF. The CDR3, as DNA: TGTGCCAGCAGCCGAAGCTCTGGGGCCAACGTCCTGACTTTC.